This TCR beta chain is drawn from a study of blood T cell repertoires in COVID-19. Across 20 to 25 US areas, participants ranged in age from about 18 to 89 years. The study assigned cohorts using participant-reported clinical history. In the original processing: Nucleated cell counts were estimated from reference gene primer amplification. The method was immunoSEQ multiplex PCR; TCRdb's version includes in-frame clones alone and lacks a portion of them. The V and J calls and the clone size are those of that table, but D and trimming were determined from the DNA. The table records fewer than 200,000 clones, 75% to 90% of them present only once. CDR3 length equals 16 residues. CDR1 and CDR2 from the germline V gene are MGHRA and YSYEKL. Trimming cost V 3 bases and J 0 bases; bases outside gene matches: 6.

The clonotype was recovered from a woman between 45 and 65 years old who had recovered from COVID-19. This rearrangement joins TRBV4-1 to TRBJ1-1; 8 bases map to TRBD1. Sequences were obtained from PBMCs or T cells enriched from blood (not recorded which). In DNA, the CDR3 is TGCGCCAGCAGCCAGATGGGGACAGGCATGAACACTGAAGCTTTCTTT. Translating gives CASSQMGTGMNTEAFF.